This TCR beta chain was sequenced for a study of blood T cell repertoires in COVID-19. Whole-study context: Sites in the United States, Italy and Spain provided acute and convalescent COVID-19 samples. PBMCs, B-cell-depleted T cells, or T cells were the source of the cDNA or gDNA that made up the material.

The germline CDR1 and CDR2 sequences are KGHDR and SFDVKD. This CDR3 has 14 amino acids. Trimming left V 4 bases short and J 2 bases short, with 8 bases between. Researchers sorted participants into cohorts using their self-reported clinical history. Original processing notes: Amplification of reference gene primers provided the estimated nucleated cell counts. The assay was immunoSEQ multiplex PCR, and TCRdb's table has in-frame clones only and misses some. Clone size and the V and J calls come from that table; the DNA yielded D and trimming. The repertoire consists of about 260,000 clones, with around 84% occurring once and the leading ten covering under 5%.

What was sequenced was PBMCs or T cells enriched from blood (not recorded which). V usage is TRBV24-1 and J usage is TRBJ1-5; D unclear. The sequence was obtained from a man under 40 with acute COVID-19. The CDR3 here is CATSDITGNQPQHF. Here the CDR3 DNA reads TGTGCCACCAGTGACATTACGGGCAATCAGCCCCAGCATTTT.